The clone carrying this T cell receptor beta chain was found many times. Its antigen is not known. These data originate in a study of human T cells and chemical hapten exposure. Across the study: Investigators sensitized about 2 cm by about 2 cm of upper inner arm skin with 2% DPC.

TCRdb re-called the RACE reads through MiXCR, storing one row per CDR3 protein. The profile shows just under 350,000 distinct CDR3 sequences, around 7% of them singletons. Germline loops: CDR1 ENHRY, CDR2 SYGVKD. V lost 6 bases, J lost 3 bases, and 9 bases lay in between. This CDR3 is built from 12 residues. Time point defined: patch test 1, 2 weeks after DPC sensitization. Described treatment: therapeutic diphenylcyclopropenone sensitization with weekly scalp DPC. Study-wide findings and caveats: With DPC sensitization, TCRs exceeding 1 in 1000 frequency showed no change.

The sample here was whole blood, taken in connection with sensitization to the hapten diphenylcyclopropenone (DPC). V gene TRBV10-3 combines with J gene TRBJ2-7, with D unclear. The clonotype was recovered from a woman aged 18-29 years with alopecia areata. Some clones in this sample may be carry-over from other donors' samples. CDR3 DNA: TGTGCCATCAGGGGCCCTGGCTACGAGCAGTACTTC. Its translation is CAIRGPGYEQYF.